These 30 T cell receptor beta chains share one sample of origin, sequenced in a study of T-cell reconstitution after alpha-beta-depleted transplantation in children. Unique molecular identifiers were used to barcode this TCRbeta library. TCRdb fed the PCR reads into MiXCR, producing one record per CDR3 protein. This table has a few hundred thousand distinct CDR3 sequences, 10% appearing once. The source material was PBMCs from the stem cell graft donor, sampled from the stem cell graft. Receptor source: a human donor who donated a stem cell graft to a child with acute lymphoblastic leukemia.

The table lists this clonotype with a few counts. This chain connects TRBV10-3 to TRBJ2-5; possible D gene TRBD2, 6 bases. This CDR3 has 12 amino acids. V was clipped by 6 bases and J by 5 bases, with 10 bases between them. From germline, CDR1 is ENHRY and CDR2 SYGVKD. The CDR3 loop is CAISLRGETQYF. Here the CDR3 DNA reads TGTGCCATCAGCCTCCGGGGGGAGACCCAGTACTTC.

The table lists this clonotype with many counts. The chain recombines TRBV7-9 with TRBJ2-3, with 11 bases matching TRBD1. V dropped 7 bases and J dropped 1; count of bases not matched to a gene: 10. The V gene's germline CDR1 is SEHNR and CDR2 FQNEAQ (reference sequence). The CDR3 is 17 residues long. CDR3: CASTGQGVFLGTDTQYF. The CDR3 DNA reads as TGTGCCAGCACGGGACAGGGGGTCTTTTTAGGCACAGATACGCAGTATTTT.

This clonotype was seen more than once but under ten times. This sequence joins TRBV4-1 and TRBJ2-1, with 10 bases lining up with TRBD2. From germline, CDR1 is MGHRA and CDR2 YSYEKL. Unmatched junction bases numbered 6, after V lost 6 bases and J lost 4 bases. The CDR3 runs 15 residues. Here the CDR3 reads CASRRLAGDYNEQFF. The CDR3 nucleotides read TGCGCCAGCAGGCGTCTAGCGGGGGATTACAATGAGCAGTTCTTC.

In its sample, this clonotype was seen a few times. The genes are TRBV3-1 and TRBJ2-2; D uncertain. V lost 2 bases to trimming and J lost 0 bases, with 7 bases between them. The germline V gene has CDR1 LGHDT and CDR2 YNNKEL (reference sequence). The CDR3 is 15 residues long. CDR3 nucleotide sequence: TGTGCCAGCAGCCAAAGGGCCGCGAACACCGGGGAGCTGTTTTTT. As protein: CASSQRAANTGELFF.

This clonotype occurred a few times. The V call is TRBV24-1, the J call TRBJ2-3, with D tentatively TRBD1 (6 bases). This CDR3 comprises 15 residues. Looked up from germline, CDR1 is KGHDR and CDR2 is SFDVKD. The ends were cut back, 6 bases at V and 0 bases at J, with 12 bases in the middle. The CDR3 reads CATSSDSGSTDTQYF. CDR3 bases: TGTGCCACCAGTTCGGACAGTGGAAGCACAGATACGCAGTATTTT.

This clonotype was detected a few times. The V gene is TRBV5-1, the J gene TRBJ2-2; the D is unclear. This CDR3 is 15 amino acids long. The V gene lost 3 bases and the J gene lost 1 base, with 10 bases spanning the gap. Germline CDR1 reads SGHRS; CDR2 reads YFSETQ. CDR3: CASSSLSLNTGELFF. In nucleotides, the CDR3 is TGCGCCAGCAGCTCCCTGTCACTGAACACCGGGGAGCTGTTTTTT.

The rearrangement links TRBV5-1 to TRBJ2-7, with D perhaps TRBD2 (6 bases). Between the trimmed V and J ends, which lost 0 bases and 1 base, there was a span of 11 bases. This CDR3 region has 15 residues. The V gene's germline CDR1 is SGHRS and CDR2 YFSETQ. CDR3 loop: CASSLEREISYEQYF. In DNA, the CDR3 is TGCGCCAGCAGCTTGGAACGGGAGATATCCTACGAGCAGTACTTC.

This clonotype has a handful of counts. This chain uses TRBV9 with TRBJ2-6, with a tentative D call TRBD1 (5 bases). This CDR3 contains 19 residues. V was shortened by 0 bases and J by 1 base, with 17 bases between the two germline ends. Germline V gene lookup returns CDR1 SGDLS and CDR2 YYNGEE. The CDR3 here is CASSVAPRTKRSGANVLTF. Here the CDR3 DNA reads TGTGCCAGCAGCGTAGCCCCCCGGACAAAACGTTCTGGGGCCAACGTCCTGACTTTC.

CDR3 sequence: CSVEGPGAYGYTF. CDR3 in DNA: TGCAGCGTTGAAGGTCCAGGGGCCTATGGCTACACCTTC. The chain has TRBV29-1 and TRBJ1-2, with D perhaps matching TRBD1 (6 bases). The CDR3 runs 13 residues. V dropped 1 base and J dropped 4 bases, with 10 bases sitting between them. Germline V gene lookup returns CDR1 SQVTM and CDR2 ANQGSEA.

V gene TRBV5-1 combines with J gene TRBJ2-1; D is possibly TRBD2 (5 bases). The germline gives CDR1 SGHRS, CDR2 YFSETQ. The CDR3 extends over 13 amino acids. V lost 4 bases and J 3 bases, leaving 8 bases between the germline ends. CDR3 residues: CASSVDYYNEQFF. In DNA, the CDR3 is TGCGCCAGCAGCGTCGACTACTACAATGAGCAGTTCTTC.

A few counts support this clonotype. The CDR3 region is CSAPIAKNIQYF. Here the CDR3 DNA reads TGCAGTGCACCTATAGCCAAAAACATTCAGTACTTC. The chain couples TRBV20-1 to TRBJ2-4; D is ambiguous. Per germline, CDR1 DFQATT and CDR2 SNEGSKA (reference sequence). Trimming took 6 bases from V and 0 from J, leaving 6 bases between them. The CDR3 has 12 residues.

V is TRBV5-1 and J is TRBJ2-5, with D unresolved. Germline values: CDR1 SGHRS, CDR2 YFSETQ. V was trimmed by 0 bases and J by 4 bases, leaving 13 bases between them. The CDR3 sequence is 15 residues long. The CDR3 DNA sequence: TGCGCCAGCAGCTTGGCCGAAAACCGCCCAGAGACCCAGTACTTC. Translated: CASSLAENRPETQYF.

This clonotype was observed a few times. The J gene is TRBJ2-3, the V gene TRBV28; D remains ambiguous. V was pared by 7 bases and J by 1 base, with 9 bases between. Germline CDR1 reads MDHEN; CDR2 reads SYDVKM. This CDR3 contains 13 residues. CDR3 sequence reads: CASKESRTDTQYF. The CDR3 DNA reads TGTGCCAGCAAGGAGTCCCGCACAGATACGCAGTATTTT. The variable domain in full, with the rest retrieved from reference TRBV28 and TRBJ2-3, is DVKVTQSSRYLVKRTGEKVFLECVQDMDHENMFWYRQDPGLGLRLIYFSYDVKMKEKGDIPEGYSVSREKKERFSLILESASTNQTSMYLCASKESRTDTQYFGPGTRLTVL.

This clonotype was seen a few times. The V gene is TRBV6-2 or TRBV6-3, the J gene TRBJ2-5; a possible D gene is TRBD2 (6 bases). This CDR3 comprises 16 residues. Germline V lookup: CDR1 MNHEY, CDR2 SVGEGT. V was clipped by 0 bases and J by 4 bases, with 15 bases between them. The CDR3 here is CASSYSNTRDRETQYF. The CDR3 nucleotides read TGTGCCAGCAGTTACTCGAATACGCGGGATAGAGAGACCCAGTACTTC.

Written as DNA, the CDR3 is TGTGCCAGCAGTACCGGGACAGCGGGGTCAGATACGCAGTATTTT. Residues: CASSTGTAGSDTQYF. V is TRBV7-2 and J is TRBJ2-3, with D perhaps assigned TRBD1 or TRBD2 (7 bases each). The V and J ends lost 6 bases and 4 bases respectively, with 17 bases between them. The CDR3 totals 15 residues. Germline V CDR1 and CDR2: SGHTA, FQGNSA. The complete variable domain, with remaining parts taken from reference TRBV7-2 and TRBJ2-3, reads GAGVSQSPSNKVTEKGKDVELRCDPISGHTALYWYRQSLGQGLEFLIYFQGNSAPDKSGLPSDRFSAERTGGSVSTLTIQRTQQEDSAVYLCASSTGTAGSDTQYFGPGTRLTVL.

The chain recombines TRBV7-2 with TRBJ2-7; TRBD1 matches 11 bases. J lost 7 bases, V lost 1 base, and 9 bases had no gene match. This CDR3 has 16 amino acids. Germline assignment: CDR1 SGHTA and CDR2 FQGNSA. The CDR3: CASSLGHRDRGVEQYF. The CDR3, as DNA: TGTGCCAGCAGCTTAGGCCACCGGGACAGGGGGGTGGAGCAGTACTTC.

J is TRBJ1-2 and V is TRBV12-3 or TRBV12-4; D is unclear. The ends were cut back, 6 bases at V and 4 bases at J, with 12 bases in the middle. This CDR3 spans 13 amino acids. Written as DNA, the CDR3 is TGTGCCAGCAGGGCGGGCCGGACCTATGGCTACACCTTC. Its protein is CASRAGRTYGYTF.

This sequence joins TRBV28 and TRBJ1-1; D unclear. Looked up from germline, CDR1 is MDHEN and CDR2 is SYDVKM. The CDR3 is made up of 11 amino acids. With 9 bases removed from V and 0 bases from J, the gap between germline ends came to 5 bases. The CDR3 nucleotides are TGTGCCAGTGAATTGAACACTGAAGCTTTCTTT. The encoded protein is CASELNTEAFF. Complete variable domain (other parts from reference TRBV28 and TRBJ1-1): DVKVTQSSRYLVKRTGEKVFLECVQDMDHENMFWYRQDPGLGLRLIYFSYDVKMKEKGDIPEGYSVSREKKERFSLILESASTNQTSMYLCASELNTEAFFGQGTRLTVV.

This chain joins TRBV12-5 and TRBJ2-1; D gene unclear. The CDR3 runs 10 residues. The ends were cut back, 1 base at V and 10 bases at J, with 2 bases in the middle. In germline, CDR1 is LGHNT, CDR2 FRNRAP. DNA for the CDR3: TGTGCTAGTGGTTTGGAAGAGCAGTTCTTC. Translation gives CASGLEEQFF.

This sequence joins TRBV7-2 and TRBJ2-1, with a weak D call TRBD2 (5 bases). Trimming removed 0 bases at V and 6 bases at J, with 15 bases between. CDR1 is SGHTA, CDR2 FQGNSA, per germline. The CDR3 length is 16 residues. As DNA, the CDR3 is TGTGCCAGCAGCTTAGCTACGGGGTCCCCCCTCAATGAGCAGTTCTTC. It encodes CASSLATGSPLNEQFF.

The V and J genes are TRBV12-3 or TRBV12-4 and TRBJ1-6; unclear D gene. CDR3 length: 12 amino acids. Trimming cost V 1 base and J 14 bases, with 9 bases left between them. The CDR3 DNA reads TGTGCCAGCAGTTTAGGGCTGCTGACCCTCCACTTT. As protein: CASSLGLLTLHF.

The CDR3 sequence is CASSLAPMGASSYNEQFF. The CDR3 DNA follows: TGTGCCAGCAGCTTAGCCCCTATGGGGGCCAGCTCCTACAATGAGCAGTTCTTC. The J gene is TRBJ2-1, the V gene TRBV11-1; TRBD1 is a possible D gene (6 bases). CDR3 length: 18 amino acids. Trimming left V 0 bases short and J 0 bases short, with 15 bases between. CDR1 is SGHAT, CDR2 FQDESV, per germline (reference sequence).

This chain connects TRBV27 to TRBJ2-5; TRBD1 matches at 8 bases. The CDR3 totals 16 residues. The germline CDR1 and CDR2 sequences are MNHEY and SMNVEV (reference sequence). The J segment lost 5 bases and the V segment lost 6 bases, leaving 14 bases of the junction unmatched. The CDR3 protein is CASRLRGQALGETQYF. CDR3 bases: TGTGCCAGCAGACTAAGGGGACAGGCGCTAGGGGAGACCCAGTACTTC.

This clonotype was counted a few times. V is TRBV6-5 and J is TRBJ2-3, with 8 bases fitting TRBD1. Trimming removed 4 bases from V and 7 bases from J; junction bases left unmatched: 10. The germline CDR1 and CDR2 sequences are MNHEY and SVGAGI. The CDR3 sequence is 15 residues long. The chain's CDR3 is CASSSSGTGLNTQYF. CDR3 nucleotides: TGTGCCAGCAGTTCCTCCGGGACAGGTTTAAATACGCAGTATTTT.

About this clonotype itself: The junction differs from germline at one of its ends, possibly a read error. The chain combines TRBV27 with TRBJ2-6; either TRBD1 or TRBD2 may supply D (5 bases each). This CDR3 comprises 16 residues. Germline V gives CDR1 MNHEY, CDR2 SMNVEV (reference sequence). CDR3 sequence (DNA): TGTGCCAGCAGTTTTGGCGGGTTCTCTGGGGCCAACGGCCTGACTTTC. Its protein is CASSFGGFSGANGLTF. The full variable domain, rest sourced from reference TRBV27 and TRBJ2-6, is EAQVTQNPRYLITVTGKKLTVTCSQNMNHEYMSWYRQDPGLGLRQIYYSMNVEVTDKGDVPEGYKVSRKEKRNFPLILESPSPNQTSLYFCASSFGGFSGANGLTFGAGSRLTVL.

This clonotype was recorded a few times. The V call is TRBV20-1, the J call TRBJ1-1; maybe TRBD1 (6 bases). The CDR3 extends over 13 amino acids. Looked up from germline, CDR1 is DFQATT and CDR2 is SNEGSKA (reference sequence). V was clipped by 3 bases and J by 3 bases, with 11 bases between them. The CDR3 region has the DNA TGCAGTGCTAGTTTACAGGGAGACACTGAAGCTTTCTTT. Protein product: CSASLQGDTEAFF.

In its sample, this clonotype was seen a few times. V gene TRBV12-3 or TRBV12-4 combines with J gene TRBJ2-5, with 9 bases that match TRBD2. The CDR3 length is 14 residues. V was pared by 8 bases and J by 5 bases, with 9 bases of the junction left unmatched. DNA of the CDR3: TGTGCCAGCTGGGCTAGCGGGGAGACCGAGACCCAGTACTTC. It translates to CASWASGETETQYF.

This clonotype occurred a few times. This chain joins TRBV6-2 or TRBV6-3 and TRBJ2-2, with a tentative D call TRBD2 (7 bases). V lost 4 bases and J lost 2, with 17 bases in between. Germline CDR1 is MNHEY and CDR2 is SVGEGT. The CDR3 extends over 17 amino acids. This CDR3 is CASSFQGRETNTGELFF. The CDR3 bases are TGTGCCAGCAGTTTCCAGGGGCGGGAGACTAACACCGGGGAGCTGTTTTTT.

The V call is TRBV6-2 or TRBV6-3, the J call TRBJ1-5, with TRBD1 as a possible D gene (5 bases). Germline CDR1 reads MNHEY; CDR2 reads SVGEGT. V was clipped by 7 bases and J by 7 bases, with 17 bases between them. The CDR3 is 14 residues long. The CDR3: CASNSAGVLQPQHF. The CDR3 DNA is TGTGCCAGCAACAGTGCGGGGGTATTGCAGCCCCAGCATTTT.

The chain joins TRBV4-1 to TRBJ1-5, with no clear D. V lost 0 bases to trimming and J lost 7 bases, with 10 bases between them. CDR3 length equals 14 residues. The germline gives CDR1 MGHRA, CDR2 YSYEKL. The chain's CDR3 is CASSQDWRVQPQHF. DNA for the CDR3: TGCGCCAGCAGCCAAGATTGGCGGGTCCAGCCCCAGCATTTT.